This TCR beta chain came from a study of blood T cell repertoires in COVID-19 (TCRdb year 2020). Describing the broader study: Collaborator samples came from the United States, Italy and Spain and covered acute and convalescent phases of COVID-19. The material from the prospective study consisted of cDNA or gDNA derived from T cells, B-cell-depleted T cells, or PBMCs. The dataset comprised deeply sampled blood TCRbeta repertoires from subjects exposed to, actively infected with, or recovered from COVID-19. A freely available public database, intended as a resource for researchers studying the immune response to SARS-CoV-2, is where the repertoires were released. Samples were obtained from the ongoing ImmuneRACE study (first 160 participants) and from over 1,000 subjects provided by 6 global collaborators. A de-identified subject ID, COVID-19 status, age in years and sex were almost always included in the sample metadata. Where available, HLA class I and class II types were obtained from metadata supplied by the sample provider rather than from assay-based typing. General findings and caveats noted by the study authors: The quantity of clinical and demographic metadata differed by source and by participant and was supplied without curation.

In the prospective study, participants were roughly 18 to 100 years old, resided in approximately 22 geographic areas of the United States, and were enrolled through a virtual design. In the prospective study, participants were assigned to cohorts based on the clinical history participants reported in a screening survey and a study questionnaire. Recovered participants in ImmuneRACE Cohort 3 were defined as having two consecutive negative NP/OP PCR tests, clearance from a healthcare professional, or resolution of symptoms. Each participant in the prospective study had whole blood, serum and a nasopharyngeal or oropharyngeal swab collected by mobile phlebotomists. Prospective study participants could optionally give additional blood draws and questionnaires over an approximately two-month period. Prospective study blood samples were shipped either frozen or at room temperature before DNA extraction.

TCRbeta CDR3 regions were amplified from genomic DNA using the immunoSEQ Assay, a bias-controlled multiplex PCR. Under the source paper's analysis protocol: Nucleated cell counts per sample were estimated from amplification of reference gene primers within the assay. To quantify the absolute abundance of each unique TCRbeta CDR3 rearrangement, sequence reads were collapsed and filtered. For each sample, productive Simpson clonality was calculated as the square root of Simpson's diversity index over productive rearrangements. TCRdb took this table from immuneACCESS and kept in-frame rearrangements with V and J called. Such tables lack part of the clones; where checked against another copy, unresolved V genes explain under half of the gap, and the rest is unexplained. For V, J and clone size, that table is used; D and trimming come from the DNA. The sample has 360,000 or so clones on record, just under 90% of them singletons. Around 1.7% of the sample is held by the ten biggest clonotypes.

As regards this clone: Its antigen is unknown. Base qualities are not provided; no much larger clone lies one nucleotide away.

The CDR1 and CDR2 encoded by the germline V gene are SGHNT and YENEEA. Between the V and J ends, shortened by 3 bases and 3 bases respectively, the junction contains 8 bases. The CDR3 contains 13 residues, cysteine and phenylalanine counted. The only DNA kept is the CDR3, 39 bases in frame from the first base. The receptor comes from a woman in her twenties or thirties who had recovered from COVID-19. Sequenced: PBMCs or T cells enriched from blood (not recorded which). The sequence links TRBV11-3 to TRBJ2-5, and the D gene may be TRBD2, 5 bases matching. The CDR3 region reads CASSLNGEETQYF. The nucleotide sequence reads as follows: TGTGCCAGCAGCTTGAACGGGGAAGAGACCCAGTACTTC. With the portions outside the CDR3 filled from the reference TRBV11-3 and TRBJ2-5 genes, the complete variable region becomes EAGVVQSPRYKIIEKKQPVAFWCNPISGHNTLYWYLQNLGQGPELLIRYENEEAVDDSQLPKDRFSAERLKGVDSTLKIQPAELGDSAVYLCASSLNGEETQYFGPGTRLLVL.